This T cell receptor (beta chain) originates from a study of OX40 agonist ivuxolimab in advanced cancers. Background on the study: Patients were treated with ivuxolimab, an agonistic anti-OX40 (CD134) antibody.

This clone was seen only a few times. Sequencing was performed with immunoSEQ multiplex PCR; in TCRdb, only in-frame clones are kept and a portion is missing. The sample includes some 10,000 clones, 79% of them seen just once. The sequence was collected from an adult with an advanced solid tumor such as melanoma, head and neck, liver or kidney cancer. The source material was CD4+ or CD8+ T cells sorted from blood, sampled in a trial of the OX40 agonist ivuxolimab.

CDR3 sequence (DNA): TGTGCCAGCAGCCCCCTGACAGGGGGCTACGAGCAGTACTTC. It encodes CASSPLTGGYEQYF. The chain couples TRBV4-2 to TRBJ2-7; 9 bases agree with TRBD1. The ends lost 4 bases at V and 3 bases at J; junction bases unmatched: 4. Germline-derived CDR1 and CDR2 are LGHNA and YNFKEQ. The CDR3 sequence is 14 residues long.